This record covers a single T cell receptor (beta chain). Data came from immunoSEQ multiplex PCR; TCRdb stores just in-frame clones and leaves some out. The sample holds roughly 110,000 clones, roughly 84% seen once. This sample stems from a study of blood T cell repertoires in COVID-19. Study details: Samples taken during acute and convalescent COVID-19 were collected in the United States, Italy and Spain. PBMCs, B-cell-depleted T cells, or T cells provided the cDNA or gDNA that made up the material.

The CDR3 spans 13 residues. Specimen: peripheral blood. The TCR comes from a human donor in a cohort sampled during active COVID-19. This chain joins TRBV21-1 and TRBJ2-7; TRBD1 was called by the table and not checked on the DNA. TRBV21-1 is a pseudogene. The DNA for the CDR3 is TGTGCCAGCAGCAAGTCAGGGCCGTACGAGCAGTACGTC. It specifies CASSKSGPYEQYV.